This record looks at one T cell receptor (beta chain) sequence and its context. The CDR3 spans 14 residues. Germline V gives CDR1 MNHNS, CDR2 SASEGT. Trimming stripped 2 bases from V and 4 bases from J, with 11 bases between. This sample was taken from a study of T-cell reconstitution after alpha-beta-depleted transplantation in children. The library targeted TCRbeta and was prepared with unique molecular identifiers. Each CDR3 protein gets one entry after TCRdb re-called the PCR reads with MiXCR. The sample contains 100,000 or so distinct CDR3 sequences, approximately 12% of which appear only once. This clonotype was obtained from a human donor who donated a stem cell graft to a child with inherited bone marrow failure. Sequenced here: PBMCs from the stem cell graft donor, sampled from the stem cell graft. The chain joins TRBV6-1 to TRBJ1-1; a weak D match, TRBD1 (5 bases). The CDR3 DNA reads TGTGCCAGCAGTGAACAATGGGGCGGCACTGAAGCTTTCTTT. It is translated as CASSEQWGGTEAFF.